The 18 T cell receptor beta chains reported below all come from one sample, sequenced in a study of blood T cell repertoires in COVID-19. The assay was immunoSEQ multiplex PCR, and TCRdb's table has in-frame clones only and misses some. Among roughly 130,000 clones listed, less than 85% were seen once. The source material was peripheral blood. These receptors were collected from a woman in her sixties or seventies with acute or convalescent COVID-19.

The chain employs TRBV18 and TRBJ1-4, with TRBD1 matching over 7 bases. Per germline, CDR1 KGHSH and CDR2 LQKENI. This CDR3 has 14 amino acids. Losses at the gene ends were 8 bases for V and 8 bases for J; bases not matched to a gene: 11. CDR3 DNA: TGTGCCAGCACGCCCGACAGGGCGAGAGAAAAACTGTTTTTT. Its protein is CASTPDRAREKLFF.

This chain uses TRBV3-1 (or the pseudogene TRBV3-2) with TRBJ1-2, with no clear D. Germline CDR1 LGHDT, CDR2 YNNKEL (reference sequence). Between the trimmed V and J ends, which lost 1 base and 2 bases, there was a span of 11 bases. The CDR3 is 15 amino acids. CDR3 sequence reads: CASSQGGGLNYGYTF. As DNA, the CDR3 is TGTGCCAGCAGCCAAGGGGGAGGGTTAAACTATGGCTACACCTTC.

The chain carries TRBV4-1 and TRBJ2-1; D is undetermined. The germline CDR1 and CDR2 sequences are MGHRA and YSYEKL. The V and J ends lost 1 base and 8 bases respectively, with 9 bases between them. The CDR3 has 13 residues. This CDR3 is CASSQGFSDEQFF. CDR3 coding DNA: TGCGCCAGCAGCCAAGGGTTTTCGGATGAGCAGTTCTTC.

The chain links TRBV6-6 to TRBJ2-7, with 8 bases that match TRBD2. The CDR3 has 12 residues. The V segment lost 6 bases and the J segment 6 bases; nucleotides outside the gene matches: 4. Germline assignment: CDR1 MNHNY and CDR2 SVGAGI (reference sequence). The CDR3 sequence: CASSGGGSEQYV. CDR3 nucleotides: TGTGCCAGCAGCGGGGGGGGGAGCGAGCAGTACGTC.

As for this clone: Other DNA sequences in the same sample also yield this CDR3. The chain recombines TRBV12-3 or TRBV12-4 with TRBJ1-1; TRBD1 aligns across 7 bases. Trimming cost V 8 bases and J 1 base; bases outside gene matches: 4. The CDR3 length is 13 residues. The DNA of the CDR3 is TGTGCCAGCCGTAGGACAGGGAACACTGAAGCTTTCTTT. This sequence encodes CASRRTGNTEAFF.

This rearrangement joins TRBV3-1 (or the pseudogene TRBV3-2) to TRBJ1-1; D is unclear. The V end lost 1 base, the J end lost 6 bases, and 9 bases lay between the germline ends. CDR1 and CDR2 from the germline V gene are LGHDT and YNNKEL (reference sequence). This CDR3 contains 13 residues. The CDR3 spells CASSQAGRSEAFF. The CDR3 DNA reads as TGTGCCAGCAGCCAAGCAGGTAGATCTGAAGCTTTCTTT.

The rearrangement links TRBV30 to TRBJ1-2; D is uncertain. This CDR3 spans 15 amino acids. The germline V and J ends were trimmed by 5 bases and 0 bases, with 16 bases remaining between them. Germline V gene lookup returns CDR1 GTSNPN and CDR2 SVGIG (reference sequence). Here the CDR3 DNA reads TGTGCCTGGGACGGGAAGTGGGCATCTAACTATGGCTACACCTTC. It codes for CAWDGKWASNYGYTF. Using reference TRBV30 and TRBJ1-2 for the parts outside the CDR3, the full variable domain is SQTIHQWPATLVQPVGSPLSLECTVEGTSNPNLYWYRQAAGRGLQLLFYSVGIGQISSEVPQNLSASRPQDRQFILSSKKLLLSDSGFYLCAWDGKWASNYGYTFGSGTRLTVV.

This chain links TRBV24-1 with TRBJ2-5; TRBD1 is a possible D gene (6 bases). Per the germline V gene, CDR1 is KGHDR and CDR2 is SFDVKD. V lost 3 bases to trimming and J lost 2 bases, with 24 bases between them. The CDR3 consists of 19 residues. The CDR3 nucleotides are TGTGCCACCAGTGATGCTAAGGACCGGGACAAGGAAAGACAAGAGACCCAGTACTTC. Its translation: CATSDAKDRDKERQETQYF.

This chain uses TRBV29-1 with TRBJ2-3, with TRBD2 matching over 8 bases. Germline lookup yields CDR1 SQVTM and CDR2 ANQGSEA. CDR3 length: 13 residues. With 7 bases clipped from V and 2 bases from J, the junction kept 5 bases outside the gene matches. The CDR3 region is CSAGTRFTDTQYF. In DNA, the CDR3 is TGCAGCGCCGGGACTAGATTCACAGATACGCAGTATTTT.

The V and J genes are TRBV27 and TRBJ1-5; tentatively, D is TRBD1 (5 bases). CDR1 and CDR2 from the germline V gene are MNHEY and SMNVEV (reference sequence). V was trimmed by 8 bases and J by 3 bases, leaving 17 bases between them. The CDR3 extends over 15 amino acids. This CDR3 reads CASCALGTNNQPQHF. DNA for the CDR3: TGTGCCAGCTGTGCCCTTGGGACTAACAATCAGCCCCAGCATTTT.

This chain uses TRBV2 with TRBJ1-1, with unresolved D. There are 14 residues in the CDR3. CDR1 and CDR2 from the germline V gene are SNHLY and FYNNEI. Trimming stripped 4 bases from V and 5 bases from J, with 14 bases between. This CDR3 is CASSAGSWVTEAFF. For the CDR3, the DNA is TGTGCCAGCAGTGCGGGGAGCTGGGTGACTGAAGCTTTCTTT.

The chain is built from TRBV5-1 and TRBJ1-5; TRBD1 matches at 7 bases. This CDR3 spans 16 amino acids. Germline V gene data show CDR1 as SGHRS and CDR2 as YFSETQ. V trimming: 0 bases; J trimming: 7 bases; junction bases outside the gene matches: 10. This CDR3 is CASSLGVQGTGQPQHF. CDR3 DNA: TGCGCCAGCAGCTTGGGGGTACAGGGGACGGGGCAGCCCCAGCATTTT.

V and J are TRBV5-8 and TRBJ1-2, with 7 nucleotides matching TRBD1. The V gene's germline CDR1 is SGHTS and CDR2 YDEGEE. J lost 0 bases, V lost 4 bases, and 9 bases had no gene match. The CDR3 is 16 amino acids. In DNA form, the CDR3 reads TGTGCCAGCAGCGGCGACAGGGATTATACTAACTATGGCTACACCTTC. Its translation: CASSGDRDYTNYGYTF.

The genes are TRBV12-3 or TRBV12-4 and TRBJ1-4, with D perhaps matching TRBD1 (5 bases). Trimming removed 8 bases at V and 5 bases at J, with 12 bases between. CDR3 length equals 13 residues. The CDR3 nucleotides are TGTGCCAGCGGTAACAGGCTCAATGAAAAACTGTTTTTT. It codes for CASGNRLNEKLFF.

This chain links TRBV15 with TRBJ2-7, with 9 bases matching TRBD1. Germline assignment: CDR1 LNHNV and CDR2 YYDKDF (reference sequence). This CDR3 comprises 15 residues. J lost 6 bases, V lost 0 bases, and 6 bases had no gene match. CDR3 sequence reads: CATSRDGTGLREQYF. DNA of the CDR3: TGTGCCACCAGCAGAGATGGGACAGGGCTCCGCGAGCAGTACTTC.

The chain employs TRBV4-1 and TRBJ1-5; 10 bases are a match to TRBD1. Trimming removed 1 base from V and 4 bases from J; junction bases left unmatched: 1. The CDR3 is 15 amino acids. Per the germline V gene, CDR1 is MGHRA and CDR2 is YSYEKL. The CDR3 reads CASSQAGQGNQPQHF. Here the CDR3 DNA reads TGCGCCAGCAGCCAAGCGGGACAGGGGAATCAGCCCCAGCATTTT.

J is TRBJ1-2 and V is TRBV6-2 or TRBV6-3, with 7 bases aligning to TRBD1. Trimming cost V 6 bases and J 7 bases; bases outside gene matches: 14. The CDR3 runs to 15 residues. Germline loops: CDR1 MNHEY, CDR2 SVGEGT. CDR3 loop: CASSIATGQAVGYTF. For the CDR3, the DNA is TGTGCCAGCAGCATCGCCACCGGACAGGCCGTTGGCTACACCTTC.

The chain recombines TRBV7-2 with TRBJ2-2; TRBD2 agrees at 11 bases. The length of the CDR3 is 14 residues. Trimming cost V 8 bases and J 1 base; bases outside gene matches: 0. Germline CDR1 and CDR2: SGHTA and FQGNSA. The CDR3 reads CASGTSGNTGELFF. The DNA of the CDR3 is TGTGCCAGCGGGACTAGCGGGAACACCGGGGAGCTGTTTTTT.